These T cell receptor beta chains were read from a single sample in a study of T cell clones after liver transplantation. Clones were read by immunoSEQ multiplex PCR, and TCRdb kept only the in-frame ones, dropping some. The sample holds about 50,000 clones; 70% to 75% are singletons and the top ten take over 9.5%. The source material was CD4+ T cells from blood, sampled approximately 52 months after liver transplant. Receptors were obtained from a human patient who received a liver transplant. Certain T cells may be donor cells from the graft. The CDR3 runs from the conserved cysteine through the conserved F or W. A D gene is named only where the DNA matches it firmly. Only part of the rows carry a size: once, few, many, or a class if the clone is expanded.

v_gene: TRBV30
abundance: NA
d_gene: TRBD2
j_gene: TRBJ2-3
CDR3nt: TGTGCCTGGAGTGAGACTTTTAGCGGGGGGAGCACAGATACGCAGTATTTT
CDR3aa: CAWSETFSGGSTDTQYF

v_gene: TRBV5-4
abundance: NA
d_gene: TRBD2
j_gene: TRBJ2-5
CDR3nt: TGTGCCAGCAGCTTGAGGGGAGGGCAAAGGGAGACCCAGTACTTC
CDR3aa: CASSLRGGQRETQYF

v_gene: TRBV25-1
abundance: NA
d_gene: TRBD2
j_gene: TRBJ2-2
CDR3nt: TGTGCCAGCAGTGAATTTGGCGGGGGGAACACCGGGGAGCTGTTTTTT
CDR3aa: CASSEFGGGNTGELFF

v_gene: TRBV18
abundance: NA
d_gene: TRBD2
j_gene: TRBJ2-1
CDR3nt: TGTGCCAGCTCGTCACCTGCACTAGCGAATTACAATGAGCAGTTCTTC
CDR3aa: CASSSPALANYNEQFF

v_gene: TRBV6-1
abundance: NA
d_gene: NA
j_gene: TRBJ1-1
CDR3nt: TGTGCCAGCAGTGAAGTTTGGGGGAAAACTGAAGCTTTCTTT
CDR3aa: CASSEVWGKTEAFF

v_gene: TRBV12-2
abundance: few
d_gene: NA
j_gene: TRBJ1-5
CDR3nt: TGTGCAAGTCGCTTATGGGCCGATAGCAATCAGCCCCAGCATTTT
CDR3aa: CASRLWADSNQPQHF

v_gene: TRBV7-6
abundance: NA
d_gene: TRBD1
j_gene: TRBJ1-6
CDR3nt: TGTGCCAGCAGCTTAATTGGATCGGGACAGGGCAATTCACCCCTCCACTTT
CDR3aa: CASSLIGSGQGNSPLHF

v_gene: TRBV9
abundance: once
d_gene: NA
j_gene: TRBJ1-6
CDR3nt: TGTGCCAGCAGCGTAGCAGGGATTAATTCACCCCTCCACTTT
CDR3aa: CASSVAGINSPLHF

v_gene: TRBV6-6
abundance: NA
d_gene: NA
j_gene: TRBJ2-1
CDR3nt: TGTGCCACGGTTGACCAAGGTTTGACCGCGAATGAGCAGTTCTTC
CDR3aa: CATVDQGLTANEQFF

v_gene: TRBV11-2
abundance: NA
d_gene: NA
j_gene: TRBJ2-1
CDR3nt: TGTGCCAGCAGCTCCGACCCCTACAATGAGCAGTTCTTC
CDR3aa: CASSSDPYNEQFF

v_gene: TRBV18
abundance: NA
d_gene: NA
j_gene: TRBJ2-5
CDR3nt: TGTGCCAGTTCGGGGCGGCCTGTTGAGGAGACCCAGTACTTC
CDR3aa: CASSGRPVEETQYF

v_gene: TRBV7-9
abundance: NA
d_gene: NA
j_gene: TRBJ2-1
CDR3nt: TGTGCCAGCAGCCCCGCCTCCTACAATGAGCAGTTCTTC
CDR3aa: CASSPASYNEQFF

v_gene: TRBV5-6
abundance: NA
d_gene: TRBD1
j_gene: TRBJ2-7
CDR3nt: TGTGCCAGCAGCTTAGGACAGGCCTACTACGAGCAGTACTTC
CDR3aa: CASSLGQAYYEQYF

v_gene: TRBV11-3
abundance: NA
d_gene: TRBD1
j_gene: TRBJ2-1
CDR3nt: TGTGCCAGCAGCTTAGGGGACAGTGACCTCTACAATGAGCAGTTCTTC
CDR3aa: CASSLGDSDLYNEQFF

v_gene: TRBV6-4
abundance: NA
d_gene: TRBD1
j_gene: TRBJ1-2
CDR3nt: TGTGCCAGCAGTGTCGGGACAGGGGCCAACTATGGCTACACCTTC
CDR3aa: CASSVGTGANYGYTF

v_gene: TRBV29-1
abundance: NA
d_gene: TRBD1
j_gene: TRBJ1-4
CDR3nt: TGCAGCGTTTCGGCAGGGGGGATTAATGAAAAACTGTTTTTT
CDR3aa: CSVSAGGINEKLFF

v_gene: TRBV28
abundance: NA
d_gene: NA
j_gene: TRBJ1-1
CDR3nt: TGTGCCAGCAGTTTATCTTCAGGGCCGGACACTGAAGCTTTCTTT
CDR3aa: CASSLSSGPDTEAFF

v_gene: TRBV5-1
abundance: NA
d_gene: NA
j_gene: TRBJ1-2
CDR3nt: TGCGCCAGCAGCTTAGGACAGCCCGGCGATGGCTACACCTTC
CDR3aa: CASSLGQPGDGYTF

v_gene: TRBV7-8
abundance: NA
d_gene: NA
j_gene: TRBJ2-2
CDR3nt: TGTGCCAGCAGCTTAGCGGTGGGAGGGAACACCGGGGAGCTGTTTTTT
CDR3aa: CASSLAVGGNTGELFF

v_gene: TRBV7-8
abundance: once
d_gene: TRBD2
j_gene: TRBJ2-7
CDR3nt: TGTGCCAGCAGCCCCCGATCTAGCGGGGGGGCCTCCTACGAGCAGTACTTC
CDR3aa: CASSPRSSGGASYEQYF

v_gene: TRBV5-3
abundance: once
d_gene: TRBD2
j_gene: TRBJ2-3
CDR3nt: TGTGCCAGAAGGGTAGCGGGGGGAATAGATACGCAGTATTTT
CDR3aa: CARRVAGGIDTQYF

v_gene: TRBV6-5
abundance: NA
d_gene: NA
j_gene: TRBJ1-3
CDR3nt: TGTGCCAGCAGTTCCGTCCGCTCTGGAAACACCATATATTTT
CDR3aa: CASSSVRSGNTIYF

v_gene: TRBV2
abundance: NA
d_gene: NA
j_gene: TRBJ1-5
CDR3nt: TGTGCCAGCAGTGAAGACAGACCCAATCAGCCCCAGCATTTT
CDR3aa: CASSEDRPNQPQHF

v_gene: TRBV6-5
abundance: NA
d_gene: TRBD1
j_gene: TRBJ1-2
CDR3nt: TGTGCCACCGGGGAGGGGGCCCTGAAGTATGGCTACACCTTC
CDR3aa: CATGEGALKYGYTF

v_gene: TRBV15
abundance: NA
d_gene: NA
j_gene: TRBJ2-7
CDR3nt: TGTGCCACCAGCGGGGGGCCTTCGAACGGCTCCTACGAGCAGTACTTC
CDR3aa: CATSGGPSNGSYEQYF

v_gene: TRBV28
abundance: few
d_gene: NA
j_gene: TRBJ1-5
CDR3nt: TGTGCCAGCTACGCAGGGGATCAGCCCCAGCATTTT
CDR3aa: CASYAGDQPQHF